The 19 T cell receptor beta chains given below trace back to one sample, sequenced in a study of blood T cell repertoires in COVID-19. The data were produced by immunoSEQ multiplex PCR, yet TCRdb's version contains in-frame clones alone and is incomplete. The repertoire holds about 200,000 clones, just under 90% seen once, with less than 4.5% in the top ten. Sequenced material: PBMCs or T cells enriched from blood (not recorded which). The receptors here all came from a woman aged 25 to 45 with acute COVID-19.

V and J are TRBV10-3 and TRBJ1-1; 11 bases fit TRBD1. Germline trimming cut 11 bases from V and 5 bases from J; bases unmatched to any gene: 4. This CDR3 comprises 12 residues. Germline V gene lookup returns CDR1 ENHRY and CDR2 SYGVKD. CDR3 in DNA: TGTGCCGCCGGGACAGGGGGAACTGAAGCTTTCTTT. Translation gives CAAGTGGTEAFF.

The chain has TRBV5-1 and TRBJ1-1, with TRBD1 matching over 7 bases. With 0 bases clipped from V and 10 bases from J, the junction kept 6 bases outside the gene matches. Germline V gene lookup returns CDR1 SGHRS and CDR2 YFSETQ. The length of the CDR3 is 13 residues. The CDR3 loop is CASSLDQGVGAFF. In DNA form, the CDR3 reads TGCGCCAGCAGCTTGGATCAGGGGGTCGGAGCTTTCTTT.

The gene calls are TRBV21-1 and TRBJ1-5; the table calls TRBD1, which could not be checked here. TRBV21-1 is assigned pseudogene status. CDR3 length equals 15 residues. CDR3 sequence: CASSTRTVSNQPQHF. CDR3 coding DNA: TGTGCCAGCAGCACTCGGACAGTAAGCAATCAGCCCCAGCATTTT.

The count of this clone is one. The chain carries TRBV10-3 and TRBJ1-1; possibly TRBD1 for D (5 bases). CDR1 and CDR2 (germline): ENHRY, SYGVKD. Trimming cost V 0 bases and J 1 base, with 6 bases left between them. There are 14 residues in the CDR3. The CDR3 reads CAISESTENTEAFF. Written as DNA, the CDR3 is TGTGCCATCAGTGAGTCGACAGAGAACACTGAAGCTTTCTTT.

The chain links TRBV15 to TRBJ1-3, with 9 positions matching TRBD1. Looked up from germline, CDR1 is LNHNV and CDR2 is YYDKDF (reference sequence). The CDR3 contains 14 residues. The CDR3 DNA sequence: TGTGCGACGACCTTTGGGACAGGGGGAAACACCATATATTTT. Translating gives CATTFGTGGNTIYF.

This clone showed up just once. The chain links TRBV4-3 to TRBJ2-2; 11 nucleotides match TRBD1. Germline CDR1 and CDR2: LGHNA and YSLEER. This CDR3 is built from 18 residues. Trimming took 2 bases from V and 6 from J; bases not matched to a gene: 11. DNA for the CDR3: TGCGCCAGCAGCCAACATGGGGCCGGGACAGGGGGTTCCGGGGAGCTGTTTTTT. It is translated as CASSQHGAGTGGSGELFF.

The V gene is TRBV21-1, the J gene TRBJ1-5; TRBD1, the D gene given by the table, was not confirmed from the DNA. TRBV21-1 is labeled a pseudogene. This CDR3 is 15 amino acids long. The CDR3 coding sequence is TGTGCCAGCAGCAGCCGGGACAGAGGGCGGGGGCCCCAGCATTTT. Encoded protein: CASSSRDRGRGPQHF.

V is TRBV28 and J is TRBJ1-2; D uncertain. V lost 3 bases to trimming and J lost 7 bases, with 9 bases between them. The CDR3 spans 12 residues. CDR1 is MDHEN and CDR2 is SYDVKM in the germline V gene. The CDR3 region is CASSLESGGYTF. In DNA form, the CDR3 reads TGTGCCAGCAGTTTGGAGTCGGGTGGCTACACCTTC.

The V and J genes are TRBV7-3 and TRBJ1-3, with TRBD1 as a possible D gene (5 bases). V dropped 2 bases and J dropped 2 bases, with 10 bases sitting between them. Germline V gene sequence: CDR1 SGHTA, CDR2 FQGTGA. The CDR3 runs 15 residues. CDR3 sequence: CASSLGAGAGNTIYF. CDR3 bases: TGTGCCAGCAGCTTAGGCGCGGGGGCTGGAAACACCATATATTTT.

This chain joins TRBV11-3 and TRBJ2-7; 8 nucleotides match TRBD1. Germline lookup yields CDR1 SGHNT and CDR2 YENEEA. With 10 bases clipped from V and 2 bases from J, the junction kept 13 bases outside the gene matches. The CDR3 consists of 15 residues. The chain's CDR3 is CATSPPTGATYEQYF. CDR3 sequence (DNA): TGTGCCACTTCCCCCCCGACAGGGGCCACCTACGAGCAGTACTTC.

The chain uses TRBV9 and TRBJ2-7, with a possible D match to TRBD2 (8 bases). The CDR3 covers 15 residues. Between the trimmed V and J ends, which lost 4 bases and 3 bases, there was a span of 17 bases. Germline V gene sequence: CDR1 SGDLS, CDR2 YYNGEE. DNA of the CDR3: TGTGCCAGCAGCCCCCGGGAGGGGGCAAGCTACGAGCAGTACTTC. Protein product: CASSPREGASYEQYF. The entire variable domain, with the rest obtained from reference TRBV9 and TRBJ2-7, is as follows: DSGVTQTPKHLITATGQRVTLRCSPRSGDLSVYWYQQSLDQGLQFLIQYYNGEERAKGNILERFSAQQFPDLHSELNLSSLELGDSALYFCASSPREGASYEQYFGPGTRLTVT.

The chain combines TRBV6-5 with TRBJ1-2; D might be TRBD1 (6 bases). CDR3 length: 12 amino acids. V lost 5 bases, J lost 6 bases, and 10 bases lay in between. Per germline, CDR1 MNHEY and CDR2 SVGAGI. The CDR3 DNA follows: TGTGCCAGCAGTCGGACAGACAATGGCTACACCTTC. It codes for CASSRTDNGYTF.

This clone was detected only a few times. J is TRBJ1-4 and V is TRBV25-1; the D gene is possibly TRBD1 (5 bases). CDR1 MGHDK and CDR2 SYGVNS come from the germline V gene. V was trimmed by 4 bases and J by 12 bases, leaving 30 bases between them. The CDR3 extends over 18 amino acids. The CDR3 is CASSAPIGNRHPSTQLFF. In nucleotides, the CDR3 is TGTGCCAGCAGTGCCCCCATCGGTAACAGGCATCCTAGTACTCAACTGTTTTTT.

This clone was seen once. This sequence joins TRBV3-1 (or the pseudogene TRBV3-2) and TRBJ2-5; the match to TRBD2 covers 9 bases. The CDR3 extends over 14 amino acids. J gave up 7 bases and V 5 bases, and 8 bases lay outside the gene matches. Germline V CDR1 and CDR2: LGHDT, YNNKEL (reference sequence). The CDR3 loop reads CASSFRAGGGTQYF. CDR3 DNA sequence: TGTGCCAGCAGCTTCCGAGCGGGAGGAGGGACCCAGTACTTC.

This chain links TRBV25-1 with TRBJ2-7, with D tentatively TRBD1 (6 bases). This CDR3 is built from 13 residues. Germline V CDR1 and CDR2: MGHDK, SYGVNS. With 7 bases removed from V and 6 bases from J, the gap between germline ends came to 16 bases. The CDR3 sequence: CASKQNRESEQYF. DNA of the CDR3: TGTGCCAGCAAACAAAACAGGGAGAGCGAGCAGTACTTC.

The chain is built from TRBV5-1 and TRBJ1-5, with 7 bases lining up with TRBD1. Germline V gives CDR1 SGHRS, CDR2 YFSETQ. The CDR3 length is 14 residues. V trimming: 5 bases; J trimming: 1 base; junction bases outside the gene matches: 3. The CDR3 nucleotides are TGCGCCAGCAGACGGGACAGAAGCAATCAGCCCCAGCATTTT. The encoded protein is CASRRDRSNQPQHF. Full variable domain (rest looked up from reference TRBV5-1 and TRBJ1-5): KAGVTQTPRYLIKTRGQQVTLSCSPISGHRSVSWYQQTPGQGLQFLFEYFSETQRNKGNFPGRFSGRQFSNSRSEMNVSTLELGDSALYLCASRRDRSNQPQHFGDGTRLSIL.

V usage is TRBV13 and J usage is TRBJ1-2, with 9 bases that match TRBD1. Looked up from germline, CDR1 is PRHDT and CDR2 is FYEKMQ (reference sequence). Trimming at V came to 1 base and at J to 7 bases, leaving 7 bases not matched to a gene. CDR3 length equals 15 residues. CDR3 sequence: CASSLDDRGVSGYTF. For the CDR3, the DNA is TGTGCCAGCAGCTTAGACGACAGGGGGGTTTCTGGCTACACCTTC.

Notes on this clone: The same CDR3 also results from other DNA sequences found in this sample. This sequence joins TRBV18 and TRBJ1-3; 10 bases map to TRBD1. V lost 0 bases and J lost 7; bases outside the gene matches: 3. The CDR3 loop spans 15 amino acids. Germline V gene lookup returns CDR1 KGHSH and CDR2 LQKENI. CDR3 residues: CASSPPRQGANTIYF. CDR3 in DNA: TGTGCCAGCTCACCACCGCGACAGGGGGCGAACACCATATATTTT.

V is TRBV10-2 and J is TRBJ1-5; D call uncertain. The CDR3 loop spans 14 amino acids. The ends were cut back, 8 bases at V and 0 bases at J, with 11 bases in the middle. Germline CDR1 WSHSY, CDR2 SAAADI. The CDR3 DNA reads TGCGCCAGCCCTCGGGAACCTAGCAATCAGCCCCAGCATTTT. Translated: CASPREPSNQPQHF.